Each of the 8 T cell receptor beta chains below was sequenced from the same sample in a study of blood T cell repertoires in COVID-19. Repertoires were generated with immunoSEQ multiplex PCR, while TCRdb's copy carries only in-frame clones and drops some. The sample has some 270,000 clones, about 87% seen once; the top ten hold roughly 4%. Sample: PBMCs or T cells enriched from blood (not recorded which). The receptors here all came from a woman in her twenties or thirties with acute COVID-19.

The chain has TRBV7-8 and TRBJ2-3; D might be TRBD2 (5 bases). The CDR3 has 15 amino acids. Trimming left V 5 bases short and J 1 base short, with 13 bases between. Germline values: CDR1 SGHVS, CDR2 FQNEAQ. The CDR3 sequence is CASSPTRTGTDTQYF. In DNA form, the CDR3 reads TGTGCCAGCAGCCCAACTAGGACTGGCACAGATACGCAGTATTTT.

This chain connects TRBV5-1 to TRBJ2-3; unclear D gene. The CDR3 consists of 16 residues. CDR1 SGHRS and CDR2 YFSETQ come from the germline V gene. V dropped 6 bases and J dropped 2 bases, with 19 bases sitting between them. The CDR3 DNA reads as TGCGCCAGCACCCCCCGGCAGACACCTTTCACAGATACGCAGTATTTT. The encoded protein is CASTPRQTPFTDTQYF.

The chain employs TRBV7-2 and TRBJ2-7; D is possibly TRBD2 (6 bases). The germline V gene encodes CDR1 SGHTA and CDR2 FQGNSA. Trimming left V 5 bases short and J 9 bases short, with 14 bases between. The CDR3 has 12 residues. The chain's CDR3 is CASSLVGRWQYF. The CDR3 nucleotides read TGTGCCAGCAGCCTAGTAGGGAGGTGGCAGTACTTC.

The chain carries TRBV6-1 and TRBJ2-3; 9 bases are shared with TRBD1. Germline CDR1 reads MNHNS; CDR2 reads SASEGT. V was clipped by 3 bases and J by 3 bases; unmatched bases: 4. This CDR3 is 15 amino acids long. CDR3: CASSDGTGSTDTQYF. The CDR3 DNA follows: TGTGCCAGCAGTGACGGGACAGGGTCTACAGATACGCAGTATTTT.

V usage is TRBV28 and J usage is TRBJ2-1, with 9 bases lining up with TRBD2. This CDR3 has 17 amino acids. The germline gives CDR1 MDHEN, CDR2 SYDVKM. Losses at the gene ends were 5 bases for V and 5 bases for J; bases not matched to a gene: 13. CDR3 loop: CASSLQEAGGMDNEQFF. CDR3 nucleotides: TGTGCCAGCAGTCTCCAAGAAGCGGGAGGTATGGACAATGAGCAGTTCTTC.

V and J are TRBV6-1 and TRBJ1-4; no clear D. Germline CDR1 and CDR2: MNHNS and SASEGT. V was pared by 3 bases and J by 6 bases, with 11 bases between. CDR3 length: 14 amino acids. CDR3 sequence reads: CASSERRVYEKLFF. The CDR3 DNA sequence: TGTGCCAGCAGTGAGCGGAGGGTCTATGAAAAACTGTTTTTT.

The V gene is TRBV6-6, the J gene TRBJ2-3; 10 nucleotides match TRBD2. Losses at the gene ends were 5 bases for V and 0 bases for J; bases not matched to a gene: 5. Germline V gene sequence: CDR1 MNHNY, CDR2 SVGAGI (reference sequence). This CDR3 contains 16 residues. CDR3 in amino acids: CASSPTSGPSTDTQYF. CDR3 nucleotides: TGTGCCAGCAGTCCGACTAGCGGGCCTAGCACAGATACGCAGTATTTT.

The rearrangement joins TRBV2 to TRBJ2-7; D is unresolved. The V gene's germline CDR1 is SNHLY and CDR2 FYNNEI. Trimming took off 4 bases at V and 3 bases at J, with 10 bases between the two ends. This CDR3 is 13 amino acids long. This chain's CDR3 is CASSGDTFYEQYF. CDR3 DNA sequence: TGTGCCAGCAGTGGCGACACCTTCTACGAGCAGTACTTC.